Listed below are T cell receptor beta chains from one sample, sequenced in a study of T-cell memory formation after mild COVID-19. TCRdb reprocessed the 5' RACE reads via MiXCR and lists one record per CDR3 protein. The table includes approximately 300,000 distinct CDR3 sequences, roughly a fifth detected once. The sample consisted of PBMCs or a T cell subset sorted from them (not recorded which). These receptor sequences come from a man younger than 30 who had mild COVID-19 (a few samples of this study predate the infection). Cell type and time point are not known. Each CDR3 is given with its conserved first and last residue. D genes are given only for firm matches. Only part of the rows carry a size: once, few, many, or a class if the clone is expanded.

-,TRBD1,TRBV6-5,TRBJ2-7,CAARDSLKPYEQYF,TGTGCTGCCCGGGACAGCCTAAAACCCTACGAGCAGTACTTC
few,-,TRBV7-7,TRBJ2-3,CASSLARVKPDTQYF,TGTGCTAGCAGCTTAGCCAGGGTCAAACCGGATACGCAGTATTTT
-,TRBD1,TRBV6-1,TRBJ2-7,CASSPRTGELGEQYF,TGTGCCAGCAGTCCTCGGACAGGGGAGTTAGGCGAGCAGTACTTC
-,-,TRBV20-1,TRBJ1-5,CSASVEGFQPQHF,TGCAGTGCTAGCGTGGAGGGGTTTCAGCCCCAGCATTTT
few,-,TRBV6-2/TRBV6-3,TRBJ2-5,CASSTDGGLETQYF,TGTGCCAGCAGTACAGACGGGGGGCTGGAGACCCAGTACTTC
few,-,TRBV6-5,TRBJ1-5,CASSYQGLDQPQHF,TGTGCCAGCAGTTATCAGGGCCTCGATCAGCCCCAGCATTTT
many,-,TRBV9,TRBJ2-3,CASSLRQSTDTQYF,TGTGCCAGCAGCCTACGACAGAGCACAGATACGCAGTATTTT
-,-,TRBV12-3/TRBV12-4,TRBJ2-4,CASGTNRENIQYF,TGTGCCAGCGGAACCAACAGGGAAAACATTCAGTACTTC
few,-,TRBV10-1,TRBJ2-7,CASSESTGYEQYF,TGCGCCAGCAGTGAGTCCACAGGGTACGAGCAGTACTTC
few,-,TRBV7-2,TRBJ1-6,CASSLTSAVHNSPLHF,TGTGCCAGCAGCTTAACCTCCGCCGTCCATAATTCACCCCTCCACTTT
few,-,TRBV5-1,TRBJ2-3,CASSVDGGHSTDTQYF,TGCGCCAGCAGCGTCGACGGGGGACATAGCACAGATACGCAGTATTTT
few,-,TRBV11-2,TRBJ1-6,CASGGQAYSPLHF,TGTGCCAGCGGGGGACAAGCTTATTCACCCCTCCACTTT
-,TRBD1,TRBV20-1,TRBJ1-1,CSADFGQGAAEAFF,TGCAGTGCGGACTTCGGACAGGGGGCTGCTGAAGCTTTCTTT
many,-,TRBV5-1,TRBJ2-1,CASSLVGAGDEQFF,TGCGCCAGCAGCTTGGTTGGCGCGGGCGATGAGCAGTTCTTC
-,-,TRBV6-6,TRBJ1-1,CASSYKVINTEAFF,TGTGCCAGCAGTTACAAGGTCATCAACACTGAAGCTTTCTTT
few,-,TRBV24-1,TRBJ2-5,CATSESGTETQYF,TGTGCCACCAGTGAATCCGGGACTGAGACCCAGTACTTC
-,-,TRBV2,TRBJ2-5,CASSTTYQETQYF,TGTGCCAGCAGTACGACATACCAAGAGACCCAGTACTTC
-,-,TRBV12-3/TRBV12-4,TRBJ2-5,CASSAPMGAQYF,TGTGCCAGCAGTGCCCCCATGGGGGCCCAGTACTTC
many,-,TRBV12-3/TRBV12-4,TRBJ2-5,CASSREETQYF,TGTGCCAGCAGTCGTGAAGAGACCCAGTACTTC
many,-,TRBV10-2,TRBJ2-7,CASSAESYEQYF,TGCGCCAGCAGTGCAGAAAGCTACGAGCAGTACTTC
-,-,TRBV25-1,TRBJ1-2,CASSGQYGYTF,TGTGCCAGCAGTGGACAGTATGGCTACACCTTC
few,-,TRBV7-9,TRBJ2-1,CASSLWAVEQFF,TGTGCCAGCAGCTTATGGGCGGTTGAGCAGTTCTTC
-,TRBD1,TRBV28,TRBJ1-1,CASSLAGTGPTEAFF,TGTGCCAGCAGTTTGGCCGGGACAGGGCCCACTGAAGCTTTCTTT
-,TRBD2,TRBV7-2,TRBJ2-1,CASSLWTSVSEQFF,TGTGCCAGCAGCTTATGGACTAGCGTCAGTGAGCAGTTCTTC
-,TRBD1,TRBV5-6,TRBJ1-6,CASSRRQGVGSPLHF,TGTGCCAGCAGCCGTAGACAGGGAGTAGGTTCACCCCTCCACTTT
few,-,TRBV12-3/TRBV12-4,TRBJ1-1,CASSFYQGQTEAFF,TGTGCCAGCAGTTTTTACCAGGGCCAGACTGAAGCTTTCTTT
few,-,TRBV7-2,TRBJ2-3,CASSLTRDTQYF,TGTGCCAGCAGCCTGACTAGAGATACGCAGTATTTT
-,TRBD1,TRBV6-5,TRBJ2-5,CASSPTGSGRTQYF,TGTGCCAGCAGTCCGACAGGGTCAGGTCGTACCCAGTACTTC
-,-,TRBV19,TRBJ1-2,CASRTGMGTDGYTF,TGTGCCAGTAGAACAGGGATGGGTACGGACGGCTACACCTTC
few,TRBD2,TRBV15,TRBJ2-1,CATPGGPIGNEQFF,TGTGCCACTCCGGGGGGGCCCATCGGTAATGAGCAGTTCTTC
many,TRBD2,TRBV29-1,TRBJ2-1,CSVERGGYNEQFF,TGCAGCGTTGAACGGGGGGGCTACAATGAGCAGTTCTTC
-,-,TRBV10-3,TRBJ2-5,CAISELGQRGETQYF,TGTGCCATCAGTGAGCTAGGACAACGGGGGGAGACCCAGTACTTC
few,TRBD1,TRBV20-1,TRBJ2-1,CSARSTGGDEQFF,TGCAGTGCTAGATCGACAGGGGGGGATGAGCAGTTCTTC
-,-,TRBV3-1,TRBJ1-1,CASSLRGPNTEAFF,TGTGCCAGCAGCCTCAGGGGCCCGAACACTGAAGCTTTCTTT
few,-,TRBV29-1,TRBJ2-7,CSVGGDPYEQYF,TGCAGCGTTGGCGGGGACCCCTACGAGCAGTACTTC
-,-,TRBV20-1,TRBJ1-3,CSARDRRRGSSGNTIYF,TGCAGTGCTAGAGATCGGAGGAGGGGATCCTCTGGAAACACCATATATTTT
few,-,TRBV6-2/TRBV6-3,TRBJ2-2,CASSQGQSLNTGELFF,TGTGCCAGCAGCCAAGGCCAGAGCCTAAACACCGGGGAGCTGTTTTTT
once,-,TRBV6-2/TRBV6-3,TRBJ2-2,CASSRGTPTGELFF,TGTGCCAGCAGTCGAGGGACTCCCACCGGGGAGCTGTTTTTT
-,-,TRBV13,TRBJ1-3,CASSLYGSAGNTIYF,TGTGCCAGCAGCCTCTACGGGTCGGCTGGAAACACCATATATTTT
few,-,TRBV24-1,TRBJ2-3,CATSDFEQGTDTQYF,TGTGCCACCAGTGATTTCGAACAGGGCACAGATACGCAGTATTTT
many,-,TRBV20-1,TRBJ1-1,CSASSSGRNTEAFF,TGCAGTGCTAGCTCCTCGGGCCGGAACACTGAAGCTTTCTTT
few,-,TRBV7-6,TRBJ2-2,CASSLVLENTGELFF,TGTGCCAGCAGCTTAGTTTTGGAGAACACCGGGGAGCTGTTTTTT
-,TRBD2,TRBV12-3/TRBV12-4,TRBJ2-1,CASKGSGGAGEQFF,TGTGCCAGCAAGGGTAGCGGGGGGGCCGGTGAGCAGTTCTTC
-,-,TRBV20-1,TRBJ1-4,CSASLGSNEKLFF,TGCAGTGCAAGCTTGGGGTCTAATGAAAAACTGTTTTTT
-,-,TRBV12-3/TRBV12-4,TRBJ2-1,CASRFARRAGHNEQFF,TGTGCCAGCAGATTCGCTCGGCGGGCTGGTCACAATGAGCAGTTCTTC
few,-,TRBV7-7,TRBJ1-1,CASRAYLGTDTEAFF,TGTGCTAGCAGAGCTTATCTAGGGACCGACACTGAAGCTTTCTTT
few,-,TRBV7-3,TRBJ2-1,CASSFVPNEQFF,TGTGCCAGCAGCTTCGTCCCCAATGAGCAGTTCTTC
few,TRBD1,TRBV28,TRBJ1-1,CASRDLQGLHTEAFF,TGTGCCAGCAGGGACCTACAGGGGTTGCACACTGAAGCTTTCTTT
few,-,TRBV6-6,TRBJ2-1,CASNSRGLTWHEQFF,TGTGCCAGCAACTCCCGGGGACTGACATGGCATGAGCAGTTCTTC
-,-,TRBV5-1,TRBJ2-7,CASSLQGGGEQYF,TGCGCCAGCAGCTTGCAAGGGGGTGGGGAGCAGTACTTC
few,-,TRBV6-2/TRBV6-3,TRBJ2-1,CASSYTGYNEQFF,TGTGCCAGCAGTTACACCGGCTACAATGAGCAGTTCTTC
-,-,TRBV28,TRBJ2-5,CASSPGQSQETQYF,TGTGCCAGCAGTCCCGGACAGAGTCAAGAGACCCAGTACTTC
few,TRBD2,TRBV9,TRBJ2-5,CASSDGGGDQETQYF,TGTGCCAGCAGCGACGGCGGGGGGGACCAAGAGACCCAGTACTTC
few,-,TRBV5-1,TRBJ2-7,CASQRQSSSHYEQYF,TGCGCCAGCCAAAGACAGAGCTCCAGCCACTACGAGCAGTACTTC